This T cell receptor (beta chain) was captured by sequencing in a study of cytomegalovirus exposure and HLA in healthy donors. Amplification used 60 Vbeta primers and 13 Jbeta primers. Here immunoSEQ multiplex PCR was the method, and the copy in TCRdb shows in-frame clones only, minus some. The data show 90,000 to 110,000 clones, about 12% seen once. This CDR3 is 14 amino acids long. Germline assignment: CDR1 SGHTA and CDR2 FQGNSA. Trimming shortened V by 5 bases and J by 3 bases, and 14 bases separated the two germline ends. About this clone: Its antigen is not identified. This same CDR3 is encoded by further DNA sequences in the sample.

Overall study results and limits: In all likelihood, a cluster of highly shared sequence variants was a sequencing artifact. Later on, an analysis found that several of the most significant clusters appeared to be linked to common viral pathogens, which included parvovirus B19.

This receptor was taken from a man in his forties in good health and CMV-seropositive. The sequenced material came from PBMCs. This chain connects TRBV7-2 to TRBJ2-7; TRBD1 might be the D (7 bases). The CDR3 loop reads CASSPQGGNYEQYF. Here the CDR3 DNA reads TGTGCCAGCAGCCCTCAGGGGGGAAACTACGAGCAGTACTTC.